This T cell receptor beta chain came from a study of OX40 agonist ivuxolimab in advanced cancers. Overall study context: Anti-PD-1, anti-PD-L1 or anti-CTLA-4 therapy given earlier was allowed, and roughly 38% had some.

With V trimmed by 9 bases and J by 2 bases, 12 bases remained unmatched. The CDR3 covers 15 residues. The germline gives CDR1 SGHDT, CDR2 YYEEEE. TCRdb's copy holds only in-frame clones and misses some; the assay was immunoSEQ multiplex PCR. The sample gives some 86,000 clones, 90% of which show up once; under 0.35% is in the top ten. The receptor comes from an adult with an advanced solid tumor such as melanoma, head and neck, liver or kidney cancer. The chain combines TRBV5-6 with TRBJ2-3, with 7 bases matching TRBD2. This sample comprised CD4+ or CD8+ T cells sorted from blood, obtained in a trial of the OX40 agonist ivuxolimab. CDR3: CATRLRGTSTDTQYF. The CDR3 region has the DNA TGTGCCACAAGGCTGCGGGGGACCTCCACAGATACGCAGTATTTT.